This T cell receptor beta chain was recovered during a study of CD8+CD57+ T cells in acquired aplastic anemia. Study background: Sorted CD4+ and CD8+ cell DNA averaged approximately 3.4 ug.

Profiling that covered TCR beta VDJ and CDR3 relied on genomic DNA as its template. TCRdb re-analysed the reads in MiXCR, keeping a single row per CDR3 protein. This table has 80,000 or so distinct CDR3 sequences, roughly 70% appearing once. Study conclusions and caveats: Overlapping CD8+ CDR3 repertoires of patients and controls contained twenty-nine shared sequences. CD8+ Simpson's diversity showed no significant patient-control difference.

Notes on this clonotype: The target antigen is unknown. This may arise from a read error, as a much more abundant clone is one base away.

In patients chosen for sequencing, flow cytometry had shown CD8+CD57+ cell expansion. The cohort consisted entirely of patients having severe acquired aplastic anemia. The source material was sorted CD4+, CD8+, or CD8+CD57+ T cells (not recorded which) from PBMCs. This TCR derives from a human donor with aplastic anemia.

The CDR3 DNA reads as TGTGCCAGTAGTGACCAGGCAGGGCTCACCTTC. Amino acid sequence: CASSDQAGLTF. The chain joins TRBV19 to TRBJ1-2; the D gene is possibly TRBD1 (5 bases). The CDR3 is made up of 11 amino acids. Trimming shortened V by 5 bases and J by 13 bases, and 14 bases separated the two germline ends. The germline V gene has CDR1 LNHDA and CDR2 SQIVND (reference sequence).